Listed below are T cell receptor beta chains from one sample, sequenced in a study of blood T cell repertoires in COVID-19. TCRdb keeps only in-frame clones here, not all; method: immunoSEQ multiplex PCR. The sample yields more than 450,000 clones, around 87% seen once. Sequencing used PBMCs or T cells enriched from blood (not recorded which). All receptors derive from a woman between 18 and 29 years old who had recovered from COVID-19. CDR3s include the opening cysteine and the closing phenylalanine or tryptophan. D genes are given only for firm matches. A row's size may be missing; if present it is once, few, many or a size class.

D	V	size	J	CDR3	DNA
NA	TRBV6-1	NA	TRBJ2-3	CASSEGTPTRTDTQYF	TGTGCCAGCAGCGAAGGGACTCCTACACGCACAGATACGCAGTATTTT
NA	TRBV18	NA	TRBJ1-6	CASSPSRGFNSPLHF	TGTGCCAGCTCACCAAGTCGGGGTTTTAATTCACCCCTCCACTTT
NA	TRBV4-2	few	TRBJ1-6	CASSQDRNNSPLHF	TGTGCCAGCAGCCAAGACAGAAATAATTCACCCCTCCACTTT
TRBD1	TRBV29-1	NA	TRBJ2-3	CSVGQGSTDTQYF	TGCAGCGTCGGACAGGGAAGCACAGATACGCAGTATTTT
TRBD2	TRBV10-1	NA	TRBJ2-3	CASSGLAGPQDTQYF	TGCGCCAGCAGTGGTCTAGCGGGGCCTCAAGATACGCAGTATTTT
TRBD1	TRBV7-2	NA	TRBJ2-7	CASSLVTGVSYEQYF	TGTGCCAGCAGCTTAGTAACAGGGGTTTCCTACGAGCAGTACTTC
TRBD2	TRBV18	NA	TRBJ2-1	CASSFTGTSVYEQFF	TGTGCCAGCTCTTTTACCGGGACTAGCGTCTATGAGCAGTTCTTC
NA	TRBV7-9	NA	TRBJ2-6	CASRMGPNPSGANVLTF	TGTGCCAGCCGGATGGGGCCCAACCCCTCTGGGGCCAACGTCCTGACTTTC
TRBD2	TRBV28	NA	TRBJ2-7	CASRPGGLAGNYEQYF	TGTGCCAGCAGGCCCGGTGGACTAGCGGGGAATTACGAGCAGTACTTC
TRBD1	TRBV5-1	once	TRBJ1-4	CASSLGPHGTGGGKLFF	TGCGCCAGCAGCTTGGGCCCCCACGGGACAGGGGGCGGAAAACTGTTTTTT
NA	TRBV29-1	NA	TRBJ1-4	CSVDGTGEKEKLFF	TGCAGCGTTGACGGGACGGGAGAGAAGGAAAAACTGTTTTTT
TRBD2	TRBV2	few	TRBJ2-7	CASSDSLAGYEQYF	TGTGCCAGCAGTGATAGCCTAGCGGGGTACGAGCAGTACTTC
TRBD1	TRBV9	NA	TRBJ1-3	CASSVTGGWNTIYF	TGTGCCAGCAGCGTTACAGGGGGTTGGAACACCATATATTTT
NA	TRBV6-6	NA	TRBJ1-6	CASSPSLSRGGAYNSPLHF	TGTGCCAGCAGTCCATCTTTAAGCCGGGGAGGCGCCTATAATTCACCCCTCCACTTT
NA	TRBV14	NA	TRBJ2-1	CASSPRGNSYNEQFF	TGTGCCAGCAGCCCGAGGGGGAACTCCTACAATGAGCAGTTCTTC
NA	TRBV28	NA	TRBJ2-7	CASIGGTASYEQYF	TGTGCCAGCATTGGAGGGACTGCATCCTACGAGCAGTACTTC